The sequence of this T cell receptor beta chain was determined in a study of shared clonotypes between healthy human individuals. Regarding the study as a whole: Shared clonotypes: about 5% naive CD4, about 4% naive CD8, less than 2.5% memory CD4, approximately 0.37% memory CD8.

V shed 5 bases and J shed 1 base, with 11 bases lying between them. Germline V gene data show CDR1 as MNHEY and CDR2 as SVGAGI. The CDR3 runs to 14 residues. About this clone: Its matching antigen is unknown.

At a deep level, the assay was run. Only in-frame clones appear in the TCRdb table, and some are missing; sequencing was by immunoSEQ multiplex PCR. The data show some 350,000 clones, with 74% seen just once and approximately 10% held by the top ten. Nashville, Tennessee was home to all donors, who were Caucasian adults. A split of CD4+ cells into CD45RA+ naive and CD45RA-negative memory subsets was performed. The sequence was collected from a man aged 25 to 40 in good health. Material for sequencing was memory CD4+ T cells sorted from blood. Subset here: CD45RA-negative fraction. The chain uses TRBV6-5 and TRBJ1-1; the D gene is possibly TRBD1 (5 bases). CDR3 sequence (DNA): TGTGCCAGCAGTCTAGGGACGGGGAACACTGAAGCTTTCTTT. Translating gives CASSLGTGNTEAFF.